One and the same sample provided the 14 T cell receptor beta chains below, sequenced in a study of control samples from healthy donors and cancer patients (dated by TCRdb to 2019 to 2021). Library preparation was by the immunoSEQ multiplex PCR assay. Entries here come from immuneACCESS through TCRdb and include only in-frame sequences with V and J called. Some clones fail to appear in such tables; in the studies checked, an unresolved V gene covers under half of the shortfall, and the cause of the remainder is unknown. The sample table records 35,000 to 55,000 clones; about 87% of these occur just once. The top ten constitute around 9.6% of the sample. Sequenced sample: PBMCs. Every receptor here comes from an older woman with lung cancer.

The chain recombines TRBV6-6 with TRBJ1-5; no clear D. The germline V gene has CDR1 MNHNY and CDR2 SVGAGI (reference sequence). V was trimmed by 2 bases and J by 0 bases, leaving 8 bases between them. This CDR3 contains 15 residues. Written as DNA, the CDR3 is TGTGCCAGCAGTTACGAAGGGAATAGCAATCAGCCCCAGCATTTT. As protein: CASSYEGNSNQPQHF.

This clone was observed once. The V gene is TRBV7-2, the J gene TRBJ1-2, with no clear D. CDR1 is SGHTA and CDR2 is FQGNSA in the germline V gene. This CDR3 contains 14 residues. The ends were cut back, 2 bases at V and 13 bases at J, with 20 bases in the middle. The CDR3 spells CASSLISPDGPGTF. The CDR3 coding sequence is TGTGCCAGCAGCTTAATTTCGCCGGACGGACCAGGCACCTTC.

This chain uses TRBV6-5 with TRBJ2-7; D remains ambiguous. Trimming cost V 7 bases and J 4 bases, with 11 bases left between them. The CDR3 extends over 12 amino acids. Germline CDR1 MNHEY, CDR2 SVGAGI. The CDR3 DNA sequence: TGTGCCAGCACGATACAGAATTACGAGCAGTACTTC. Translated, it gives CASTIQNYEQYF.

The chain uses TRBV28 and TRBJ1-4; D might be TRBD1 (6 bases). The CDR3 has 17 residues. The V gene lost 5 bases and the J gene lost 2 bases, with 18 bases spanning the gap. From germline, CDR1 is MDHEN and CDR2 SYDVKM. This CDR3 is CASSPALRGATNEKLFF. The CDR3 DNA reads TGTGCCAGCAGTCCCGCCTTAAGGGGGGCCACTAATGAAAAACTGTTTTTT.

The chain links TRBV10-3 to TRBJ1-3; D is unresolved. The CDR3 has 13 amino acids. Germline V gives CDR1 ENHRY, CDR2 SYGVKD. V was clipped by 11 bases and J by 0 bases, with 11 bases between them. CDR3 coding DNA: TGTGCCGCCACCAGTAGCTCTGGAAACACCATATATTTT. The encoded protein is CAATSSSGNTIYF.

The gene calls are TRBV28 and TRBJ1-2; unclear D gene. This CDR3 region has 13 residues. CDR1 MDHEN and CDR2 SYDVKM come from the germline V gene. The V and J ends lost 5 bases and 8 bases respectively, with 15 bases between them. CDR3 residues: CASSRTLTGGYTF. CDR3 DNA sequence: TGTGCCAGCAGTCGGACCCTTACTGGCGGCTACACCTTC.

The rearrangement uses TRBV30 and TRBJ2-1, with 8 positions matching TRBD2. This CDR3 comprises 13 residues. V lost 0 bases to trimming and J lost 9 bases; unmatched junction nucleotides: 4. Per germline, CDR1 GTSNPN and CDR2 SVGIG (reference sequence). CDR3: CAWSVAGAGEQFF. CDR3 sequence (DNA): TGTGCCTGGAGTGTAGCGGGAGCCGGTGAGCAGTTCTTC. Full variable domain (remainder filled in from reference TRBV30 and TRBJ2-1): SQTIHQWPATLVQPVGSPLSLECTVEGTSNPNLYWYRQAAGRGLQLLFYSVGIGQISSEVPQNLSASRPQDRQFILSSKKLLLSDSGFYLCAWSVAGAGEQFFGPGTRLTVL.

The table lists this clone with a count of one. The chain combines TRBV4-3 with TRBJ2-1; no firm D call. The CDR3 is made up of 12 amino acids. The germline V and J ends were trimmed by 1 base and 6 bases, with 4 bases remaining between them. The germline V gene encodes CDR1 LGHNA and CDR2 YSLEER. CDR3 nucleotides: TGCGCCAGCAGCCAAGGGGGCAATGAGCAGTTCTTC. It codes for CASSQGGNEQFF.

This rearrangement joins TRBV7-3 to TRBJ2-5; D is ambiguous. The CDR3 totals 11 residues. Trimming took 6 bases from V and 1 from J, leaving 3 bases between them. Germline loops: CDR1 SGHTA, CDR2 FQGTGA. The CDR3: CASSSQETQYF. The CDR3 DNA sequence: TGTGCCAGCAGTAGCCAAGAGACCCAGTACTTC.

V usage is TRBV5-4 and J usage is TRBJ2-1; 9 bases are a match to TRBD2. Per germline, CDR1 SGHNT and CDR2 YYREEE (reference sequence). Germline trimming cut 3 bases from V and 8 bases from J; bases unmatched to any gene: 9. This CDR3 is 15 amino acids long. This CDR3 is CASSSAGGPRDEQFF. CDR3 nucleotide sequence: TGTGCCAGCAGCTCAGCGGGAGGACCTAGGGATGAGCAGTTCTTC. The whole variable domain, filled in from reference TRBV5-4 and TRBJ2-1, reads ETGVTQSPTHLIKTRGQQVTLRCSSQSGHNTVSWYQQALGQGPQFIFQYYREEENGRGNFPPRFSGLQFPNYSSELNVNALELDDSALYLCASSSAGGPRDEQFFGPGTRLTVL.

This chain uses TRBV18 with TRBJ2-1, with 11 bases that match TRBD2. CDR1 and CDR2 from the germline V gene are KGHSH and LQKENI. With 3 bases clipped from V and 6 bases from J, the junction kept 10 bases outside the gene matches. CDR3 size: 17 residues. The CDR3 coding sequence is TGTGCCAGCTCACCCGAAGGCCTAGCGGGAGGTGTCAATGAGCAGTTCTTC. This translates into CASSPEGLAGGVNEQFF.

The chain has TRBV5-6 and TRBJ2-7; 8 positions agree with TRBD2. The CDR3 runs to 15 residues. Germline CDR1 reads SGHDT; CDR2 reads YYEEEE. The V segment lost 4 bases and the J segment 3 bases; nucleotides outside the gene matches: 9. DNA for the CDR3: TGTGCCAGCAGCGCGGCCCCGGGGGGGGGCTACGAGCAGTACTTC. Its protein product is CASSAAPGGGYEQYF.

The chain joins TRBV27 to TRBJ2-2, with 9 bases fitting TRBD2. Losses at the gene ends were 6 bases for V and 0 bases for J; bases not matched to a gene: 5. The germline V gene has CDR1 MNHEY and CDR2 SMNVEV (reference sequence). This CDR3 has 16 amino acids. CDR3 DNA: TGTGCCAGCAGCAAGACTAGCGGAACGAACACCGGGGAGCTGTTTTTT. The encoded protein is CASSKTSGTNTGELFF.

The chain carries TRBV12-3 or TRBV12-4 and TRBJ2-7; the D is unclear. The CDR3 extends over 13 amino acids. Trimming cost V 5 bases and J 6 bases, with 14 bases left between them. The CDR3 DNA reads as TGTGCCAGCAGTCCAGGACGGGCCCTCGAGCAGTACTTC. Translation: CASSPGRALEQYF.